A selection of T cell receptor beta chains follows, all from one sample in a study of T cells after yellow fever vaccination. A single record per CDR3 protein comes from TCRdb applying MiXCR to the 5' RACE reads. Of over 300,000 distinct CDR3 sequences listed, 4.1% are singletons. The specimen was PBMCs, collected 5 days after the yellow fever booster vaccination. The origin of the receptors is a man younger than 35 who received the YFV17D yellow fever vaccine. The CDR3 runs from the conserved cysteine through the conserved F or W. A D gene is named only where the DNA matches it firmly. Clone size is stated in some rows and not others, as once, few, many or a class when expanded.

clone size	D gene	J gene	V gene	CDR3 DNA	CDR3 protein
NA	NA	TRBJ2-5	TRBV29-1	TGCAGCGCCGGACTGGGGGGAGAGACCCAGTACTTC	CSAGLGGETQYF
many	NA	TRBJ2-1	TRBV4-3	TGCGCCAGCAGCCAAGGGACAGCCCGCTACAATGAGCAGTTCTTC	CASSQGTARYNEQFF
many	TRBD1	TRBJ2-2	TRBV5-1	TGCGCCAGCACCCCGGGACAGGGCGCGAACACCGGGGAGCTGTTTTTT	CASTPGQGANTGELFF
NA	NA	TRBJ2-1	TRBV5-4	TGTGCCAGCCGTGGAACAGTAGACTCCTACAATGAGCAGTTCTTC	CASRGTVDSYNEQFF
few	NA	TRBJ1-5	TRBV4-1	TGCGCCAGCAGCCAAGGTCGCGCATCACATCAGCCCCAGCATTTT	CASSQGRASHQPQHF
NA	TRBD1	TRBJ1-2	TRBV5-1	TGCGCCAGCAGCTTGGAATCGCAGGGGGCAAGTGGCTACACCTTC	CASSLESQGASGYTF
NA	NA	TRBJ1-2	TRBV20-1	TGCAGTGCTAGGGACGGGGGGGGATACTATGGCTACACCTTC	CSARDGGGYYGYTF
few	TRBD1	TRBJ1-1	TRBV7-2	TGTGCCAGCAGCCGCCGGGACAGGGGGGACGATAAAGCTTTCTTT	CASSRRDRGDDKAFF
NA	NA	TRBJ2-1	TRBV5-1	TGCGCCAGCAGCGTCGACAGGGAGCAGTTCTTC	CASSVDREQFF
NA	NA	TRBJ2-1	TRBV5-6	TGTGCCAGCAGCTTGGGGGTCTCGGACGAGCAGTTCTTC	CASSLGVSDEQFF
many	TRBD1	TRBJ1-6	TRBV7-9	TGTGCCAGCAGCGATACAGGGGATTCACCCCTCCACTTT	CASSDTGDSPLHF
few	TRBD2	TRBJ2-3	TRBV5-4	TGTGCCAGCAGCCGGGGGACTAGCGGGGGGATGGATACGCAGTATTTT	CASSRGTSGGMDTQYF
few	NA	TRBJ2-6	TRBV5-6	TGTGCCAGCAGCTTCTCACCCTCTGGGGCCAACGTCCTGACTTTC	CASSFSPSGANVLTF
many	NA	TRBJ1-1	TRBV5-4	TGTGCCAGCAGCTTGTTTGACAACACTGAAGCTTTCTTT	CASSLFDNTEAFF
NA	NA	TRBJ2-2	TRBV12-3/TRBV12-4	TGTGCCAGCAGTTCCAGGACACGGGGATGGGACACCGGGGAGCTGTTTTTT	CASSSRTRGWDTGELFF
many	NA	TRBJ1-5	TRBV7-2	TGTGCCAGCAGCGTTGATCGGGGGAATCAGCCCCAGCATTTT	CASSVDRGNQPQHF
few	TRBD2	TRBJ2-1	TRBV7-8	TGTGCCAGCAGCGTAGGACTAGCGAGCTACAATGAGCAGTTCTTC	CASSVGLASYNEQFF
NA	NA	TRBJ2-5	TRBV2	TGTGCCAGCAGTGGGGGGCTAGCGAGTGAGACCCAGTACTTC	CASSGGLASETQYF
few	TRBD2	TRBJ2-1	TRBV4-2	TGTGCCAGCAGCCCGGGACTAGATAGCTACAATGAGCAGTTCTTC	CASSPGLDSYNEQFF
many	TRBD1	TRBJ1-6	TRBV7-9	TGTGCCAGCAGCCCCCCGGGGACAGGGGGCAATTCACCCCTCCACTTT	CASSPPGTGGNSPLHF
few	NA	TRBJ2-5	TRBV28	TGTGCCAGCAGCCGCGAGGCAGTTGAGACCCAGTACTTC	CASSREAVETQYF
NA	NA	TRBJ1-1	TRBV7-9	TGTGCCAGCAGGCCGGGACATTCCACTGGGGGAATGAACACTGAAGCTTTCTTT	CASRPGHSTGGMNTEAFF
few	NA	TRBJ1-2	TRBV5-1	TGCGCCAGCGCCGGGGGCCGCGGGAACTATGGCTACACCTTC	CASAGGRGNYGYTF
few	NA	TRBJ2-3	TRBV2	TGTGCCAGCAGGCCGAAAGCGGCTAGCACAGATACGCAGTATTTT	CASRPKAASTDTQYF
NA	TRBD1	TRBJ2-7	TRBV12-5	TGTGCTAGTGGTTGGGGACAGGGGTTCGAGGAGCAGTACTTC	CASGWGQGFEEQYF
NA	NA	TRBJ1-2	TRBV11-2	TGTGCCAGCAGCTTAGCGTGGCAGCTTAACTATGGCTACACCTTC	CASSLAWQLNYGYTF
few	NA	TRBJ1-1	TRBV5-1	TGCGCCAGCAGCTTGGACAGGGAAGGCGTGAACACTGAAGCTTTCTTT	CASSLDREGVNTEAFF
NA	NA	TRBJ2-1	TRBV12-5	TGTGCTAGTGGTTTTAGTCCGGGTGAGCAGTTCTTC	CASGFSPGEQFF
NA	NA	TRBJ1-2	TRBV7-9	TGTGCCAGCAGCTCAGTCCGGGACACCTATAACTATGGCTACACCTTC	CASSSVRDTYNYGYTF
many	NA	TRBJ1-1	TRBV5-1	TGCGCCAGCAGCTCTTCTACGGGGAACACTGAAGCTTTCTTT	CASSSSTGNTEAFF
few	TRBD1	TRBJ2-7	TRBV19	TGTGCCAGTAGTCCGGGGGCTTACGGACAGGGCAGTTCTGGAGAGCAGTACTTC	CASSPGAYGQGSSGEQYF